This T cell receptor beta chain was identified in a study of tumor and adjacent non-tumor tissue in lung cancer. This CDR3 spans 15 amino acids. Germline CDR1 reads MNHNS; CDR2 reads SASEGT. As for this clonotype: This may be a read error: a much more frequent sequence differs by one nucleotide.

TCRbeta libraries were built with three rounds of nested PCR, modified from ARM-PCR. Using its own MiXCR run on the multiplex PCR reads, TCRdb lists one record per CDR3 protein. The repertoire includes more than 55,000 distinct CDR3 sequences, around two thirds of them detected once, and about 32% sits in the top ten. The template was RNA from unsorted bulk tissue. More than 3 cm separated this lung sample from the edge of the tumor. V usage is TRBV6-1 and J usage is TRBJ1-4, with unresolved D. The sequenced sample consisted of distant non-tumor lung tissue. This TCR came from an older man with non-small cell lung cancer. For the CDR3, the DNA is TGTACCAGCAAGGTTATCCGAGGTACTAATGAAAAACTGTTTTTT. The encoded protein is CTSKVIRGTNEKLFF.